This TCR beta chain was profiled in a study of memory CD4+ T cells and cytomegalovirus serostatus. Study-wide results and limits: Each of approximately 73 CMV-associated TCRbeta sequences occurred in one to five individuals. CMV serostatus prediction reached median AUC approximately 0.95, or 0.91 with US-trained model.

Single viable CD3+CD4+CD8-CD45RO+ cells were sorted as the memory CD4+ T cells. On this clone itself: The antigen remains unidentified.

Study processing details: After removing out-of-frame reads, under 2.5 million distinct TCRbeta sequences remained. TCRdb keeps only in-frame clones here, not all; method: immunoSEQ multiplex PCR. That table gives V, J and clone size, and the DNA gave D and trimming. In the table there are some 35,000 clones, around three quarters of which are singletons. The CDR3 is 14 residues long. V dropped 3 bases and J dropped 5 bases, with 11 bases sitting between them. Germline V lookup: CDR1 LNHDA, CDR2 SQIVND (reference sequence). The TCR sequence derives from an adult in good health and CMV-seropositive. Input material: memory CD4+ T cells from blood. The chain joins TRBV19 to TRBJ1-5; maybe TRBD1 (5 bases). The CDR3 DNA reads TGTGCCAGTAGTATGTCAGGGTCGGATCAGCCCCAGCATTTT. Its protein is CASSMSGSDQPQHF.